This T cell receptor (beta chain) was captured by sequencing in a study of T cell responses to AZD1222 COVID-19 vaccine. Study conclusions and caveats: White British people made up most donors, females outnumbered males, and clonal diversity was possibly underestimated. Targeting of unmutated variant regions was reportedly seen in nearly half of spike-specific TCRs.

This clone occurred once. Its antigen is still unknown. Using immunoSEQ multiplex PCR, the repertoire was profiled, and TCRdb retains in-frame clones only, with some absent. The sample contains more than 150,000 clones, approximately 90% of which appear only once. Trimming took 4 bases from V and 2 from J; bases not matched to a gene: 0. CDR3 length: 14 amino acids. Germline V gene lookup returns CDR1 SGHRS and CDR2 YFSETQ. The V gene is TRBV5-1, the J gene TRBJ2-2; 9 bases are shared with TRBD2. The sample consisted of peripheral blood, taken on day 0 of AZD1222 vaccination. This clonotype originated in an adult in good health. The CDR3 DNA sequence: TGCGCCAGCAGCCTAGCGGGAAACACCGGGGAGCTGTTTTTT. This gives the protein CASSLAGNTGELFF.